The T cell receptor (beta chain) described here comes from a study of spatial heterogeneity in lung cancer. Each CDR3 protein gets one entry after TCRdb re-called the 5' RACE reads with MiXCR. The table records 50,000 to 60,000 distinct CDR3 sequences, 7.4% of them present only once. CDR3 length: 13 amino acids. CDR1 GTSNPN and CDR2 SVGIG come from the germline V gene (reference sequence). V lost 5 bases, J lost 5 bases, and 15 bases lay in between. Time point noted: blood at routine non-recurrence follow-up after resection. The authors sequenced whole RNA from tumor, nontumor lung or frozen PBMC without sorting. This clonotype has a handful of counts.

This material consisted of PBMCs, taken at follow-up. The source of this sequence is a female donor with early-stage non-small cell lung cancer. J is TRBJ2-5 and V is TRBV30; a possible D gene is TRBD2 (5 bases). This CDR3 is CAWEGQIKETQYF. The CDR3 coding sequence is TGTGCCTGGGAGGGCCAGATTAAGGAGACCCAGTACTTC.